This T cell receptor (beta chain) was identified during a study of T cell changes during pregnancy in multiple sclerosis. Sequencing used immunoSEQ multiplex PCR; TCRdb keeps in-frame clones, though not all of them. The sample carries approximately 30,000 clones, 89% recorded once. V shed 0 bases and J shed 0 bases, with 7 bases lying between them. Germline V gene data show CDR1 as SGHDT and CDR2 as YYEEEE. The CDR3 covers 15 residues. This TCR was recovered from a female donor with multiple sclerosis, enrolled in a pregnancy study. The source material was CD8+ T cells from peripheral blood mononuclear cells, sampled in the second trimester of pregnancy. The chain couples TRBV5-6 to TRBJ2-1, with D hard to call. The CDR3 nucleotides are TGTGCCAGCAGCTTGGCTTGGAGCTCCTACAATGAGCAGTTCTTC. Its protein is CASSLAWSSYNEQFF.